This T cell receptor (beta chain) is drawn from a study of blood T cell repertoires in COVID-19. Turning to the study itself: The study drew acute and convalescent COVID-19 samples from the United States, Italy and Spain. T cells, B-cell-depleted T cells, or PBMCs provided the cDNA or gDNA that served as material.

The CDR3 consists of 15 residues. With V trimmed by 3 bases and J by 4 bases, 6 bases remained unmatched. Germline CDR1 and CDR2: SGDLS and YYNGEE. In the source study's methods: For nucleated cells, counts were estimated from reference gene primer amplification. TCRdb keeps only in-frame clones here, not all; method: immunoSEQ multiplex PCR. V and J calls plus clone size are reproduced from that table; the DNA served to infer D and trimming. The sample shows around 350,000 clones, around 87% of them seen only once. The sequencing sample was made of peripheral blood. The rearrangement links TRBV9 to TRBJ2-2; 7 nucleotides agree with TRBD1. This TCR was recovered from a human donor in a cohort sampled during active COVID-19. DNA for the CDR3: TGTGCCAGCAGCGGCGACAGGGCGGGCACCGGGGAGCTGTTTTTT. Translating gives CASSGDRAGTGELFF.